This T cell receptor (beta chain) was captured by sequencing in a study of CD8 T cells in ankylosing spondylitis. The study, taken as a whole, reports: The study identified a TCR beta motif of eight highly homologous variants that appeared characteristic of ankylosing spondylitis blood. Reportedly, matched ankylosing spondylitis synovial fluid was significantly enriched for disease-linked clones.

The length of the CDR3 is 16 residues. The V gene end was trimmed by 5 bases and the J gene end by 5 bases; junction bases not matched to a gene: 13. Per germline, CDR1 SGHDN and CDR2 FVKESK. With molecular barcodes, quantitative 5'-RACE was used to make the TCR beta libraries. MiXCR was run by TCRdb on the 5' RACE reads, yielding one entry per CDR3 protein. The sample shows roughly 370,000 distinct CDR3 sequences, 20% to 25% of them seen only once. About this clonotype: Its antigen is unidentified.

This TCR derives from a male donor with ankylosing spondylitis. The gene calls are TRBV14 and TRBJ2-5; 8 positions agree with TRBD2. Input material: blood, either unsorted or a sorted T cell fraction (not recorded which). CDR3: CASSGGLAEFWETQYF. CDR3 bases: TGTGCCAGCAGCGGAGGACTAGCTGAATTTTGGGAGACCCAGTACTTC.